The 5 T cell receptor beta chains below come from one sample, sequenced in a study of shared clonotypes between healthy human individuals. Only CD45RO-negative cells positively selected for CCR7 counted as naive CD8 cells, so terminally differentiated effector memory CD45RA+ cells were excluded. The protocol was immunoSEQ multiplex PCR, while the TCRdb copy is restricted to in-frame clones and leaves out a portion. The sample holds about 2 million clones, 85% to 95% seen once. The sequenced material came from naive CD8+ T cells sorted from blood. These receptors originate from a man younger than 35 in good health.

This clone has just one count. The chain couples TRBV11-2 to TRBJ2-7; unclear D gene. V gave up 1 base and J gave up 2 bases, with 12 bases separating them. Per the germline V gene, CDR1 is SGHAT and CDR2 is FQNNGV. This CDR3 is built from 15 residues. CDR3 loop: CASSLGSLGPYEQYF. CDR3 in DNA: TGTGCCAGCAGCTTAGGTAGCCTCGGGCCCTACGAGCAGTACTTC.

The V and J genes are TRBV7-2 and TRBJ2-1; the D call may be TRBD1 or TRBD2 (6 bases each). CDR3 length: 15 amino acids. Germline loops: CDR1 SGHTA, CDR2 FQGNSA. The V end lost 6 bases, the J end lost 6 bases, and 18 bases lay between the germline ends. The CDR3 DNA reads as TGTGCCAGCAGTGGGGGGCTGGCCCCCGGCAATGAGCAGTTCTTC. Translated: CASSGGLAPGNEQFF. Supplemented by reference TRBV7-2 and TRBJ2-1, the full variable domain reads GAGVSQSPSNKVTEKGKDVELRCDPISGHTALYWYRQSLGQGLEFLIYFQGNSAPDKSGLPSDRFSAERTGGSVSTLTIQRTQQEDSAVYLCASSGGLAPGNEQFFGPGTRLTVL.

Here the CDR3 DNA reads TGTGCCAGCAGAGCCGGGACAGGTATTCAGCCCCAGCATTTT. The encoded protein is CASRAGTGIQPQHF. The chain employs TRBV6-5 and TRBJ1-5, with 8 bases matching TRBD1. The CDR3 totals 14 residues. The germline V gene encodes CDR1 MNHEY and CDR2 SVGAGI. J was trimmed by 6 bases and V by 6 bases; bases with no gene match: 7.

This clone was detected once. Other DNA sequences in the same sample also yield this CDR3. The CDR3 is CASSQGDGYEQYF. The CDR3 DNA reads as TGCGCCAGCAGCCAAGGAGACGGGTACGAGCAGTACTTC. The rearrangement uses TRBV4-3 and TRBJ2-7; D gene ambiguous. Trimming removed 1 base at V and 4 bases at J, with 8 bases between. The CDR3 sequence is 13 residues long. Germline assignment: CDR1 LGHNA and CDR2 YSLEER.

The V call is TRBV6-5, the J call TRBJ2-1; tentatively, D is TRBD2 (5 bases). Per germline, CDR1 MNHEY and CDR2 SVGAGI. V lost 5 bases, J lost 7 bases, and 12 bases lay in between. This CDR3 has 13 residues. The CDR3 loop is CASSTPGVNEQFF. CDR3 coding DNA: TGTGCCAGCAGTACCCCCGGGGTGAATGAGCAGTTCTTC.